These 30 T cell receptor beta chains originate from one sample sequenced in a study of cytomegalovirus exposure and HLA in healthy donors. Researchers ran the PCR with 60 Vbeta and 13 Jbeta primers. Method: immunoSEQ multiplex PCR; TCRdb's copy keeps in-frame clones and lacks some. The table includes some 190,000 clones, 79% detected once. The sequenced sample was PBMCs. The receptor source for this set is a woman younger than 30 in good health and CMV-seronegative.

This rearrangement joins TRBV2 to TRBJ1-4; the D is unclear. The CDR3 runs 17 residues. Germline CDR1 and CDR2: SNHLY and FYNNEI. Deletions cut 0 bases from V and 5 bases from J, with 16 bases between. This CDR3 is CASSEAIPSELNEKLFF. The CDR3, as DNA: TGTGCCAGCAGTGAAGCGATCCCCAGCGAACTAAATGAAAAACTGTTTTTT.

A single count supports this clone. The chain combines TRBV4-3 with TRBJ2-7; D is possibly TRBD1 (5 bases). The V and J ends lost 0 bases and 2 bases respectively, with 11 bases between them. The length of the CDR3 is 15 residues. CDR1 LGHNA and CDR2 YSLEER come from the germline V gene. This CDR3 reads CASSQDRQGAYEQYF. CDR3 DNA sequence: TGCGCCAGCAGCCAAGATCGTCAGGGCGCCTACGAGCAGTACTTC.

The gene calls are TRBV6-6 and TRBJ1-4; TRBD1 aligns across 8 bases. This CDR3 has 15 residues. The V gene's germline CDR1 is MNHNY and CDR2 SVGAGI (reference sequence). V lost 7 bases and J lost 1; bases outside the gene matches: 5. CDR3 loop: CASTGQGGTNEKLFF. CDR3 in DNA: TGTGCCAGCACCGGACAGGGAGGAACTAATGAAAAACTGTTTTTT.

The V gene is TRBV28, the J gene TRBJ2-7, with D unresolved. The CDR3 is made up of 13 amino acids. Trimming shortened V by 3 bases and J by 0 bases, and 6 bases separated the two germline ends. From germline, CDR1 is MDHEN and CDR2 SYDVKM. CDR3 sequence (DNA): TGTGCCAGCAGTTTCCAGGTCTCCTACGAGCAGTACTTC. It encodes CASSFQVSYEQYF.

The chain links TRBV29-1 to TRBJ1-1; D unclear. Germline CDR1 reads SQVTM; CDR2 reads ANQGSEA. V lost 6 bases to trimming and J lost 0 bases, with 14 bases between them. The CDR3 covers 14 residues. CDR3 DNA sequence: TGCAGCGTAGGCAGACCAGACATGAACACTGAAGCTTTCTTT. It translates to CSVGRPDMNTEAFF.

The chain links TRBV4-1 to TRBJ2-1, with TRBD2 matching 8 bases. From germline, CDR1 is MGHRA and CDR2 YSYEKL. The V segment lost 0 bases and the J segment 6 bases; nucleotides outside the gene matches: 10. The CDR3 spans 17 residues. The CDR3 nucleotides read TGCGCCAGCAGCCAAGATACTACGGGAGGGTTCTTCAATGAGCAGTTCTTC. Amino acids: CASSQDTTGGFFNEQFF.

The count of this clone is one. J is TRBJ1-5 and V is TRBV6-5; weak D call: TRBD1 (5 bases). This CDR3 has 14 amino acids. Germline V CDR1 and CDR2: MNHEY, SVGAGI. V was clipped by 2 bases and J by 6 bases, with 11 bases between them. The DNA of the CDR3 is TGTGCCAGCAGTTACGGCGGGGGTGGTCAGCCCCAGCATTTT. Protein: CASSYGGGGQPQHF.

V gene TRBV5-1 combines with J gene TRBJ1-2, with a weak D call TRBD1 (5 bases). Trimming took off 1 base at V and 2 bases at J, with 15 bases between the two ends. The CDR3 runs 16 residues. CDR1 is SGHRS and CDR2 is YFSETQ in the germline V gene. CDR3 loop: CASSLFLAGTNYGYTF. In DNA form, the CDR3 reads TGCGCCAGCAGCTTGTTTTTGGCGGGGACCAACTATGGCTACACCTTC.

The CDR3 nucleotides are TGTGCCAGCAGTAGAACAGGGGGCGGTTCCACTGAAGCTTTCTTT. Translating gives CASSRTGGGSTEAFF. This chain links TRBV6-5 with TRBJ1-1; 9 bases map to TRBD1. The germline V gene has CDR1 MNHEY and CDR2 SVGAGI. V was clipped by 5 bases and J by 4 bases; unmatched bases: 8. This CDR3 is 15 amino acids long.

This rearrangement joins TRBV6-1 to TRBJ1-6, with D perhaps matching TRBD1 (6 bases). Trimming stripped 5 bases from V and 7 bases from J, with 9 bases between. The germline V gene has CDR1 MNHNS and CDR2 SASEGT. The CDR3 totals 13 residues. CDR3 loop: CASSNTGNSPLHF. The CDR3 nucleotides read TGTGCCAGCAGTAATACAGGGAATTCACCCCTCCACTTT.

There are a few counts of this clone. The CDR3 bases are TGTGCCAGCAGCCCACTAGACAGGTCCCGCACCTACGAGCAGTACTTC. Its protein product is CASSPLDRSRTYEQYF. The chain joins TRBV5-4 to TRBJ2-5, with a weak D call TRBD1 (6 bases). The DNA matches TRBJ2-7 better at its end, which makes the J call doubtful. This CDR3 has 16 residues. In germline, CDR1 is SGHNT, CDR2 YYREEE (reference sequence).

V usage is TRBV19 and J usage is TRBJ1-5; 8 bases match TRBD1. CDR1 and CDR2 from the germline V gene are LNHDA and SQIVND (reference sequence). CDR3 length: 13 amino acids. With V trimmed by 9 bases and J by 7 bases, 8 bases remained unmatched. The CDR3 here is CASQDREDQPQHF. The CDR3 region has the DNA TGTGCCAGCCAGGACAGGGAAGACCAGCCCCAGCATTTT.

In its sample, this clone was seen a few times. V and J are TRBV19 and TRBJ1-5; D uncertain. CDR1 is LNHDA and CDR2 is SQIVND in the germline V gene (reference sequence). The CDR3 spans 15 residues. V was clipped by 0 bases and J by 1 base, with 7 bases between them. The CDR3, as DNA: TGTGCCAGTAGTATAGATCTGAGGAGCAATCAGCCCCAGCATTTT. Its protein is CASSIDLRSNQPQHF.

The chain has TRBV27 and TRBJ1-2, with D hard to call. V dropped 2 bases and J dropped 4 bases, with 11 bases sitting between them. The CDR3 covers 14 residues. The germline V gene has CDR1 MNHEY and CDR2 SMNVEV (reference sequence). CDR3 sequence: CASSLNREGYGYTF. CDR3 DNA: TGTGCCAGCAGTTTAAACAGAGAAGGCTATGGCTACACCTTC.

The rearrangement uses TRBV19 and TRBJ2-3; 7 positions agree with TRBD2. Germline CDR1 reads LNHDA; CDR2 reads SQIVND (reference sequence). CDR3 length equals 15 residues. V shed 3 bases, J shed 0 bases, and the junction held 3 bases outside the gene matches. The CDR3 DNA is TGTGCCAGTAGTATTATGCGGGGGAGCACAGATACGCAGTATTTT. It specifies CASSIMRGSTDTQYF.

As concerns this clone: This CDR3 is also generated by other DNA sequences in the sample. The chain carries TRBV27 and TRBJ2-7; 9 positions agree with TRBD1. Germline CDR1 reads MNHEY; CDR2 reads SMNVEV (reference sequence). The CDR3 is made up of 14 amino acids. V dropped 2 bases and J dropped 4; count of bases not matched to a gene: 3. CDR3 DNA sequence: TGTGCCAGCAGTTTACGGGGACAGGGATACGAGCAGTACTTC. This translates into CASSLRGQGYEQYF.

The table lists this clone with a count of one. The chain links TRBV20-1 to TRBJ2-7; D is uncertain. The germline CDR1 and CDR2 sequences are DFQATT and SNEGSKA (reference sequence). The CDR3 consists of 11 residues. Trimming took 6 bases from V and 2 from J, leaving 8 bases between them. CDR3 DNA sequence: TGCAGTGCCCCACTGGCCTACGAGCAGTACTTC. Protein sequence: CSAPLAYEQYF.

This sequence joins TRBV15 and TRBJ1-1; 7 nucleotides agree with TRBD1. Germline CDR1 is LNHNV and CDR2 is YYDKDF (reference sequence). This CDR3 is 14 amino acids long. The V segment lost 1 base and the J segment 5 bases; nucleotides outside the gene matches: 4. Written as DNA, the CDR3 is TGTGCCACCAGCAGAGTAGGGGGCAGTACTGAAGCTTTCTTT. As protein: CATSRVGGSTEAFF.

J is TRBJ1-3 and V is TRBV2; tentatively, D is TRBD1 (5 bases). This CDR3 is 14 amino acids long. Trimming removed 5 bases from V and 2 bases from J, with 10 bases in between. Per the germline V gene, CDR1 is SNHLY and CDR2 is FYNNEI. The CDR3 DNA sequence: TGTGCCAGCAGTCGCAGGGCCCCTGGAAACACCATATATTTT. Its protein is CASSRRAPGNTIYF.

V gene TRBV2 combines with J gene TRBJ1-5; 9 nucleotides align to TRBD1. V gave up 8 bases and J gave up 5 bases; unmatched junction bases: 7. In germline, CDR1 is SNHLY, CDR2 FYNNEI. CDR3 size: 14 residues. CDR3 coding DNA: TGTGCCAGCGTAGGGTGGACAGGGGATCAGCCCCAGCATTTT. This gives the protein CASVGWTGDQPQHF.

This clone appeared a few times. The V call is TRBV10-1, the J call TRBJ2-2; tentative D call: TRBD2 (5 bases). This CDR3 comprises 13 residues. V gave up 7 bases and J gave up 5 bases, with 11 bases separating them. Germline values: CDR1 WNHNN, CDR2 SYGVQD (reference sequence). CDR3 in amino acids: CASNTPGTGELFF. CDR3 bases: TGCGCCAGCAACACACCGGGGACCGGGGAGCTGTTTTTT.

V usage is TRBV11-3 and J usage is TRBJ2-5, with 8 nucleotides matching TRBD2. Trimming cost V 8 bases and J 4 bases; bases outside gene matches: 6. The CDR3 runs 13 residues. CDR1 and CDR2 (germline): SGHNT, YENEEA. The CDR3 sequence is CASRGGPSETQYF. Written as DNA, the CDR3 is TGTGCCAGCCGGGGGGGCCCCTCAGAGACCCAGTACTTC.

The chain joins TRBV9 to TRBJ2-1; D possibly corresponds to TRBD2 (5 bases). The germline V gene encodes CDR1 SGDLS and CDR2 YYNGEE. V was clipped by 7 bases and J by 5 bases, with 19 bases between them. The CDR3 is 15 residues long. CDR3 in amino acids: CASGSPRGVHNEQFF. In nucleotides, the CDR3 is TGTGCCAGCGGGAGTCCCCGGGGTGTGCACAATGAGCAGTTCTTC.

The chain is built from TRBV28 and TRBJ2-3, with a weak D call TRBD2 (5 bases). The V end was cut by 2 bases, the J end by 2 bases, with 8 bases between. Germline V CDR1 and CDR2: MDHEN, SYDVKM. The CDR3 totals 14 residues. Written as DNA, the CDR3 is TGTGCCAGCAGTTTACCCGGGATCACAGATACGCAGTATTTT. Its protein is CASSLPGITDTQYF. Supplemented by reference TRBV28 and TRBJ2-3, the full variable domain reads DVKVTQSSRYLVKRTGEKVFLECVQDMDHENMFWYRQDPGLGLRLIYFSYDVKMKEKGDIPEGYSVSREKKERFSLILESASTNQTSMYLCASSLPGITDTQYFGPGTRLTVL.

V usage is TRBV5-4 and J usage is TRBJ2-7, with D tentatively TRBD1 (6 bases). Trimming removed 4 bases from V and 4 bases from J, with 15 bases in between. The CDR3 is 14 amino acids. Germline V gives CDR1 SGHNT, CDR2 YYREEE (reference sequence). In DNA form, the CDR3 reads TGTGCCAGCAGCGCGGAAGGGGGAAGGTACGAGCAGTACTTC. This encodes CASSAEGGRYEQYF.

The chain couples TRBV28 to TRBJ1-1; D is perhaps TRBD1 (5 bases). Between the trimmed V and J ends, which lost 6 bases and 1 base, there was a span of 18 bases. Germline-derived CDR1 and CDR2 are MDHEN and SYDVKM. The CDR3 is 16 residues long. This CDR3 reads CASSLRKGPGNTEAFF. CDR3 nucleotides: TGTGCCAGCAGCCTTCGGAAGGGGCCTGGGAACACTGAAGCTTTCTTT.

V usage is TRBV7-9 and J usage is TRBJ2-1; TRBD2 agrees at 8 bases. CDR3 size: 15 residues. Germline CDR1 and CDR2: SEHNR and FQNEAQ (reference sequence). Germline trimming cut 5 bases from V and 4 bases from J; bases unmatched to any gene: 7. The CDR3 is CASSTLAERYNEQFF. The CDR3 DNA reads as TGTGCCAGCAGCACACTAGCGGAGCGGTACAATGAGCAGTTCTTC.

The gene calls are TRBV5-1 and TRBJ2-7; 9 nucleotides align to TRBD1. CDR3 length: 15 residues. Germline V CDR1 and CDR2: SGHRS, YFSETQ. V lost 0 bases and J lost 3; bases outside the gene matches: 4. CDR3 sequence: CASSLGQGGYYEQYF. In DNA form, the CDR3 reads TGCGCCAGCAGCTTGGGACAGGGGGGCTACTACGAGCAGTACTTC.

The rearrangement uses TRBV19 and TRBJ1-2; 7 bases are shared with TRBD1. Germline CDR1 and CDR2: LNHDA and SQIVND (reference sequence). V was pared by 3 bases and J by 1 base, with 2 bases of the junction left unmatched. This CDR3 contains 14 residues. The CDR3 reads CASSMDRYNYGYTF. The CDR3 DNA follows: TGTGCCAGTAGTATGGACAGGTATAACTATGGCTACACCTTC. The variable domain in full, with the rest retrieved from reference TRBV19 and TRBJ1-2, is DGGITQSPKYLFRKEGQNVTLSCEQNLNHDAMYWYRQDPGQGLRLIYYSQIVNDFQKGDIAEGYSVSREKKESFPLTVTSAQKNPTAFYLCASSMDRYNYGYTFGSGTRLTVV.

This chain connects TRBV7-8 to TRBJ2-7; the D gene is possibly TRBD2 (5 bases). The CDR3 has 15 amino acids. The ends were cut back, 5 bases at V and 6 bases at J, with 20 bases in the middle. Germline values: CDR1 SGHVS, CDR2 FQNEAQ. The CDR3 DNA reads TGTGCCAGCAGCCCCCGGACCGGGAAGTTCAGCGAGCAGTACTTC. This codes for CASSPRTGKFSEQYF.